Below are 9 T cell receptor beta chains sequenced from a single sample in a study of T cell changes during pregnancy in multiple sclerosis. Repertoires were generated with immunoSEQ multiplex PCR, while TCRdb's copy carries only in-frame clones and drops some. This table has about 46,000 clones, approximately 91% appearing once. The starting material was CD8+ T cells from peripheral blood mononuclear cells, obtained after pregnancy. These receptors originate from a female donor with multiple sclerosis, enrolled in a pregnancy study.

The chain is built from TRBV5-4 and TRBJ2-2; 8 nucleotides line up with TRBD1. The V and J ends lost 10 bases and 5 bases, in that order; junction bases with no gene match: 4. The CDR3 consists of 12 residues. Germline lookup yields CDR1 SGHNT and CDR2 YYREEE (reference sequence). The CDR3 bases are TGTGCCGCTACAGGGGGTACCGGGGAGCTGTTTTTT. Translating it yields CAATGGTGELFF.

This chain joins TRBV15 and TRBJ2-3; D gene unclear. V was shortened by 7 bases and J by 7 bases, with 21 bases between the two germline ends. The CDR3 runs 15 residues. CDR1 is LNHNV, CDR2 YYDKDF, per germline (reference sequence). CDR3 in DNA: TGTGCCACCAAGTCCGACCTAGGAGTGGTTAATACGCAGTATTTT. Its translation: CATKSDLGVVNTQYF.

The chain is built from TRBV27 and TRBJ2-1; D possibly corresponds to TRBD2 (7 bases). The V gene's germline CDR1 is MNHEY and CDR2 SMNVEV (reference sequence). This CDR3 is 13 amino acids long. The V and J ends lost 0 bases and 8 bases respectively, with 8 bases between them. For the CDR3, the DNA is TGTGCCAGCAGTTTATCGCGGGGGCATGAGCAGTTCTTC. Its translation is CASSLSRGHEQFF.

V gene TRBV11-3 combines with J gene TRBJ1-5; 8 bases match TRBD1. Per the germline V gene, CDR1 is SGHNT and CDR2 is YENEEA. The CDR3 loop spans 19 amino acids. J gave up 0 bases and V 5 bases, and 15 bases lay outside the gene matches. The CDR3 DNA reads TGTGCCAGCAGCCCTAAGACAGGGGCGGTGACCGATAGCAATCAGCCCCAGCATTTT. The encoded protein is CASSPKTGAVTDSNQPQHF.

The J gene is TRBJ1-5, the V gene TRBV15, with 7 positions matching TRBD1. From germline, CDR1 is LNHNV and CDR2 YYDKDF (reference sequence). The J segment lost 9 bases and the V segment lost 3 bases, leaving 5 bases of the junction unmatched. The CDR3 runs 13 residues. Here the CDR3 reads CATSSEWDRPQHF. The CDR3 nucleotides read TGTGCCACCAGCAGCGAATGGGACAGGCCCCAGCATTTT.

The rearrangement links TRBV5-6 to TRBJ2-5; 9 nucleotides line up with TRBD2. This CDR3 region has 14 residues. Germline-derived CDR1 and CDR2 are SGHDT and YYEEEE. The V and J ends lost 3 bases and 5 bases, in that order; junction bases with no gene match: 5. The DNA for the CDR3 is TGTGCCAGCAGCTGGCGGGGGGGGGCGGAGACCCAGTACTTC. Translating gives CASSWRGGAETQYF.

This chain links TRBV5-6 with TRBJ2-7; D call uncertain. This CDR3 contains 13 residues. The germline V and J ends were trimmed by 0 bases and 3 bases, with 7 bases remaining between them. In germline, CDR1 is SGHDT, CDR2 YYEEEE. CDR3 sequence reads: CASSLEFRYEQYF. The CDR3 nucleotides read TGTGCCAGCAGCTTGGAATTTCGCTACGAGCAGTACTTC.

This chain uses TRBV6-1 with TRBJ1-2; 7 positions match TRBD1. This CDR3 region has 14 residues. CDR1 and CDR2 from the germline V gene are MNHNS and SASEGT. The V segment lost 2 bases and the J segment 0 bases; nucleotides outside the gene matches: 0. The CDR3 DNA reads TGTGCCAGCAGTGAACAGGGGGCTAACTATGGCTACACCTTC. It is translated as CASSEQGANYGYTF.

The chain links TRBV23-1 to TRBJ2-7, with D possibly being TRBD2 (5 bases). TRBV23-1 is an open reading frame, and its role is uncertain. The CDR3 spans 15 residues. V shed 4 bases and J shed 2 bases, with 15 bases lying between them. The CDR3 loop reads CASSLGGVGPYEQYF. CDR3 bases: TGCGCCAGCAGTCTAGGAGGAGTAGGGCCCTACGAGCAGTACTTC.